The source of this T cell receptor (beta chain) is a study of PD-1 blockade in classical Hodgkin lymphoma. Each of the patients experienced relapse following autologous stem cell transplantation, and their brentuximab vedotin exposure differed. CDR1 is SGHDT, CDR2 YYEEEE, per germline. Trimming stripped 3 bases from V and 5 bases from J, with 11 bases between. The CDR3 runs 13 residues. Comments on this clone: Its antigen is unknown.

TCRdb's table, derived via immunoSEQ multiplex PCR, lists solely in-frame clones and lacks some. In the table there are approximately 70,000 clones, about 92% of which are singletons. Study-wide findings and caveats: Initiation of nivolumab under 1 year after ASCT led to exclusion of patients.

This sample comprised peripheral blood mononuclear cells (PBMCs), obtained at baseline. The chain is built from TRBV5-6 and TRBJ2-5; the D call may be TRBD1 or TRBD2 (5 bases each). The receptor was isolated from a human donor with classical Hodgkin lymphoma. The CDR3 region is CASSWGLPETQYF. The CDR3 coding sequence is TGTGCCAGCAGCTGGGGGTTGCCGGAGACCCAGTACTTC.